This T cell receptor (beta chain) was found in a study of T-cell memory formation after mild COVID-19. This clonotype was counted many times. MiXCR, run by TCRdb on the 5' RACE reads, gives a single entry per CDR3 protein. The table lists around 340,000 distinct CDR3 sequences, roughly an eighth of them singletons. V dropped 5 bases and J dropped 4; count of bases not matched to a gene: 5. CDR1 is SGHTA and CDR2 is FQGNSA in the germline V gene. The CDR3 is made up of 14 amino acids. Material: PBMCs or a T cell subset sorted from them (not recorded which). The V call is TRBV7-2, the J call TRBJ2-3, with TRBD2 matching over 8 bases. This clonotype originated in a man between 18 and 35 years old who had mild COVID-19 (a few samples of this study predate the infection). Cell type and time point are not known. The CDR3 coding sequence is TGTGCCAGCAGCCCGGGGGGGACTGCAGATACGCAGTATTTT. It yields the protein CASSPGGTADTQYF.